The 4 T cell receptor beta chains below all came from one sample that was sequenced in a study of T cell repertoires in cytomegalovirus infection. TCRdb re-called the reads through MiXCR, storing one row per CDR3 protein. The table records under 200,000 distinct CDR3 sequences, approximately 28% of them present only once. Source material: PBMCs. The receptors come from a human donor in good health (CMV status not recorded). Some clones in this sample may be carry-over from other donors' samples.

A remark on this clonotype: A much more abundant neighbour one base away suggests this may be a read error. V and J are TRBV7-1 and TRBJ1-1; the match to TRBD1 covers 7 bases. TRBV7-1 is an open reading frame, and its role is uncertain. This CDR3 comprises 13 residues. DNA for the CDR3: TGTGCCAGCAGCCCTCGACAGGGTTCTGAAGCTCTCTTT. Translating gives CASSPRQGSEALF.

This clonotype turned up a few times. The chain couples TRBV2 to TRBJ2-2, with a weak D call TRBD2 (5 bases). Germline CDR1 and CDR2: SNHLY and FYNNEI. Trimming pared 4 bases from V and 1 base from J, leaving 13 bases between. The length of the CDR3 is 16 residues. The CDR3 sequence is CASSGGVTVNTGELFF. The DNA for the CDR3 is TGTGCCAGCAGTGGGGGAGTTACCGTGAACACCGGGGAGCTGTTTTTT. Full variable domain (rest looked up from reference TRBV2 and TRBJ2-2): EPEVTQTPSHQVTQMGQEVILRCVPISNHLYFYWYRQILGQKVEFLVSFYNNEISEKSEIFDDQFSVERPDGSNFTLKIRSTKLEDSAMYFCASSGGVTVNTGELFFGEGSRLTVL.

V and J are TRBV7-6 and TRBJ2-7; D remains unclear. Germline-derived CDR1 and CDR2 are SGHVS and FNYEAQ. The CDR3 contains 11 residues. The V and J ends lost 5 bases and 5 bases respectively, with 7 bases between them. CDR3 region: CASSQADEQYF. The DNA for the CDR3 is TGTGCCAGCAGCCAAGCCGACGAGCAGTACTTC.

This clonotype was counted only a few times. V gene TRBV9 combines with J gene TRBJ1-2; D call uncertain. Germline CDR1 and CDR2: SGDLS and YYNGEE. Between the trimmed V and J ends, which lost 3 bases and 8 bases, there was a span of 11 bases. The CDR3 spans 12 residues. The CDR3 sequence: CASSAGSVGYTF. The CDR3 DNA is TGTGCCAGCAGCGCCGGTTCAGTGGGCTACACCTTC.